This T cell receptor (delta chain) was captured by sequencing in a study of γδ T cells in repeated Plasmodium falciparum infection. As for the study in general: Malian children with intense seasonal malaria exposure were compared with matched Australian children. Four controlled malaria infections with P. falciparum NF54 spanned less than 800 days. Each infection was followed by sampling at 21 days, plus baseline and some pre-infection draws.

Of note for this clone: TCRdb attributes to this sequence the protein of a much larger clone, which differs from the DNA translation at residue 7; a read error is likely, and the protein displayed is translated from the DNA.

TRG and TRD sequences were obtained from every sorted gammadelta sample. TCRdb applied CATT to the multiplex PCR reads for clone calling. The sample has approximately 93,000 delta-chain clones, approximately 0.92% seen once. Gammadelta T cells were flow-sorted from PBMC into Vgamma9/Vdelta2+ and Vdelta2-negative populations for bulk analysis. The trim removed 2 bases at V and 4 bases at J, leaving 21 bases unmatched. Germline V gene sequence: CDR1 GEAIGNYY, CDR2 EKD. The length of the CDR3 is 19 residues. The TCR originated in a pool of human donors (malaria-infected and uninfected, not separated). This chain links TRDV2 with TRDJ1, with TRDD3 matching 7 bases. TCRdb carries no J gene annotation; the J gene was assigned here by matching the DNA with germline. Sequenced input: gamma-delta T cells from blood. CDR3 bases: TGTGCCTGTGACAGACTTTCTCGCGGGATACAGAACGACGACGATAAACTCATCTTT. It translates to CACDRLSRGIQNDDDKLIF.